This TCR beta chain is from a study of blood T cell repertoires in COVID-19. Study-level background: Acute and convalescent COVID-19 specimens originated in the United States, Italy and Spain.

Using immunoSEQ multiplex PCR, the repertoire was profiled, and TCRdb retains in-frame clones only, with some absent. The sample shows around 32,000 clones, 85% to 95% of them seen only once. The TCR comes from a male donor with active COVID-19. Sequencing input: peripheral blood.

The CDR3 region is CSASFGLADTGELFF. As DNA, the CDR3 is TGCAGTGCTAGTTTCGGACTAGCGGACACCGGGGAGCTGTTTTTT. This rearrangement joins TRBV20-1 to TRBJ2-2, with 10 nucleotides matching TRBD2. Germline CDR1 DFQATT, CDR2 SNEGSKA (reference sequence). V lost 3 bases, J lost 3 bases, and 4 bases stayed unmatched. The CDR3 totals 15 residues.